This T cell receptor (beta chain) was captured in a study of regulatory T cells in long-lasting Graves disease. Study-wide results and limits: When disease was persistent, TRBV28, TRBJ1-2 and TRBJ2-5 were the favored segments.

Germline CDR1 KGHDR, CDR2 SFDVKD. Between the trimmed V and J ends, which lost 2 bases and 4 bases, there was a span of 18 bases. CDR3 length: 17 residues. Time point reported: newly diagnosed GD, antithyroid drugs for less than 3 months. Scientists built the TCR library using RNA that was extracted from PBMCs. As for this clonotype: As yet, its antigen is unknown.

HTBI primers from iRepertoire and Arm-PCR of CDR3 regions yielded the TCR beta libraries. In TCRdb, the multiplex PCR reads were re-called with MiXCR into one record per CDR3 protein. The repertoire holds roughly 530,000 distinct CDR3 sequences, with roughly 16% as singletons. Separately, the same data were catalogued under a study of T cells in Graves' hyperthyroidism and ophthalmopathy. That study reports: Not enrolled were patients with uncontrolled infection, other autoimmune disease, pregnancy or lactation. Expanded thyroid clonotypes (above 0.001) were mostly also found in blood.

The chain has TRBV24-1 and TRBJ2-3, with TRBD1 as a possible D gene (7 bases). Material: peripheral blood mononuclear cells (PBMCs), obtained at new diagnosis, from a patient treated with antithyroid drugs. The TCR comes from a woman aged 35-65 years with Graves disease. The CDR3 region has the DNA TGTGCCACCAGTGATTCGAGGGGGGACAGCTACTCAGATACGCAGTATTTT. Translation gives CATSDSRGDSYSDTQYF.